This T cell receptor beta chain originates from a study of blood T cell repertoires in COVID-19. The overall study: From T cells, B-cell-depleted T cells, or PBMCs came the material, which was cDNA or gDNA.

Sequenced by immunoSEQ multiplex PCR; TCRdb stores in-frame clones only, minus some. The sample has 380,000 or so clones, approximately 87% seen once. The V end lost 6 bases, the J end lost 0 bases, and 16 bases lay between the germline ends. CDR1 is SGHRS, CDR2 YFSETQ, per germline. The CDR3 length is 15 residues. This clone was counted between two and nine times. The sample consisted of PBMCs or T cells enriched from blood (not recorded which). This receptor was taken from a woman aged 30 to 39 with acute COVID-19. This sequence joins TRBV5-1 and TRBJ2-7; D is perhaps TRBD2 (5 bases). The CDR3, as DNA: TGCGCCAGCAAAGCGGTACCTCTTGACTCCTACGAGCAGTACTTC. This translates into CASKAVPLDSYEQYF.